Presented here are 31 T cell receptor beta chains from one specimen sequenced in a study of blood T cells in healthy people across ages. A second PCR of about 7 to 11 cycles used a sample-barcoded 5' primer and a J-beta primer mix. TCRdb itself ran the 5' RACE reads through MiXCR, one entry per CDR3 protein. The table records about 2 million distinct CDR3 sequences, about 50% of them present only once. Material: blood. These receptors originate from a woman between 35 and 50 years old in good health.

V is TRBV18 and J is TRBJ2-5; 7 positions match TRBD2. This CDR3 comprises 16 residues. V was clipped by 1 base and J by 1 base; unmatched bases: 6. Germline CDR1 reads KGHSH; CDR2 reads LQKENI. The CDR3 region has the DNA TGTGCCAGCTCACCACTCACAGCGGGGCTCCAAGAGACCCAGTACTTC. It encodes CASSPLTAGLQETQYF.

This clonotype showed up just once. The genes are TRBV6-5 and TRBJ2-2; 8 bases are shared with TRBD1. The V gene's germline CDR1 is MNHEY and CDR2 SVGAGI. The CDR3 consists of 15 residues. Losses at the gene ends were 5 bases for V and 0 bases for J; bases not matched to a gene: 2. Written as DNA, the CDR3 is TGTGCCAGCAGTCGACAGGGGTCGAACACCGGGGAGCTGTTTTTT. This gives the protein CASSRQGSNTGELFF.

This chain links TRBV29-1 with TRBJ1-2; TRBD1 matches at 9 bases. This CDR3 has 16 amino acids. V dropped 4 bases and J dropped 8; count of bases not matched to a gene: 17. CDR1 and CDR2 from the germline V gene are SQVTM and ANQGSEA. The CDR3 is CSVVIPRDRVVWGYTF. CDR3 in DNA: TGCAGCGTTGTTATTCCTCGGGACAGGGTAGTGTGGGGCTACACCTTC.

The chain carries TRBV18 and TRBJ2-1; the D gene is possibly TRBD2 (5 bases). The CDR3 sequence is 15 residues long. The germline gives CDR1 KGHSH, CDR2 LQKENI. The ends were cut back, 3 bases at V and 3 bases at J, with 12 bases in the middle. The DNA for the CDR3 is TGTGCCAGCTCACCCCGGGGAGTTCTCTACAATGAGCAGTTCTTC. It codes for CASSPRGVLYNEQFF.

A note on this clonotype: Mismatch with germline at one junction end may stem from a read error. The CDR3 reads CASGQQGALGSGYTF. The CDR3 nucleotides are TGTGCCAGCGGCCAACAGGGGGCTCTCGGAAGTGGCTACACCTTC. The chain is built from TRBV3-1 and TRBJ1-2; 9 nucleotides align to TRBD1. This CDR3 contains 15 residues. Germline CDR1 LGHDT, CDR2 YNNKEL (reference sequence).

The V gene is TRBV20-1, the J gene TRBJ2-4; 12 nucleotides align to TRBD1. The better agreement between TRBJ2-5 and the DNA end casts doubt on the J call. The length of the CDR3 is 15 residues. Germline CDR1 is DFQATT and CDR2 is SNEGSKA (reference sequence). CDR3 nucleotides: TGCAGTGCCCAACCGGGACAGGGGGCGAGGGAGACCCAGTACTTC. Translated: CSAQPGQGARETQYF.

The chain has TRBV27 and TRBJ1-6; 7 bases line up with TRBD1. Germline V gene sequence: CDR1 MNHEY, CDR2 SMNVEV (reference sequence). The junction had 7 bases not matched to a gene; V was cut back by 6 bases and J by 2 bases. The length of the CDR3 is 16 residues. The CDR3 DNA reads as TGTGCCAGCAGAGAGACAGGGTCGGCCTATAATTCACCCCTCCACTTT. Encoded protein: CASRETGSAYNSPLHF.

This clonotype was counted a single time. The chain combines TRBV3-1 with TRBJ2-7; tentatively, D is TRBD2 (5 bases). Germline lookup yields CDR1 LGHDT and CDR2 YNNKEL (reference sequence). The CDR3 is 11 amino acids. The CDR3 DNA reads TGTGCGGAACAGCGGCCCTACGAGCAGTACTTC. This gives the protein CAEQRPYEQYF.

The chain joins TRBV20-1 to TRBJ2-3; 7 nucleotides align to TRBD2. Germline CDR1 and CDR2: DFQATT and SNEGSKA (reference sequence). The length of the CDR3 is 13 residues. V was clipped by 5 bases and J by 2 bases; unmatched bases: 4. The CDR3 sequence is CSALAANTDTQYF. As DNA, the CDR3 is TGCAGTGCTCTAGCGGCCAACACAGATACGCAGTATTTT.

This rearrangement joins TRBV7-8 to TRBJ2-7; 8 bases are shared with TRBD1. Trimming cost V 1 base and J 2 bases; bases outside gene matches: 4. Germline CDR1 reads SGHVS; CDR2 reads FQNEAQ. The CDR3 is made up of 15 amino acids. The CDR3 region is CASSLGDRTTYEQYF. Here the CDR3 DNA reads TGTGCCAGCAGCTTAGGGGACAGGACTACCTACGAGCAGTACTTC.

The J gene is TRBJ2-3, the V gene TRBV25-1, with 7 bases fitting TRBD2. V dropped 8 bases and J dropped 0; count of bases not matched to a gene: 11. The CDR3 length is 16 residues. Germline CDR1 MGHDK, CDR2 SYGVNS. The CDR3: CASPGSGGSSTDTQYF. The CDR3 region has the DNA TGTGCCAGCCCGGGGTCGGGGGGTTCTAGCACAGATACGCAGTATTTT. The full variable domain, its missing parts supplied by reference TRBV25-1 and TRBJ2-3, is EADIYQTPRYLVIGTGKKITLECSQTMGHDKMYWYQQDPGMELHLIHYSYGVNSTEKGDLSSESTVSRIRTEHFPLTLESARPSHTSQYLCASPGSGGSSTDTQYFGPGTRLTVL.

J is TRBJ2-3 and V is TRBV6-5; TRBD2 is a possible D gene (7 bases). The CDR3 runs 15 residues. The germline CDR1 and CDR2 sequences are MNHEY and SVGAGI. Trimming took off 0 bases at V and 5 bases at J, with 12 bases between the two ends. In nucleotides, the CDR3 is TGTGCCAGCAGTTACTCGGGGGGGCGACAAGATACGCAGTATTTT. Amino acids: CASSYSGGRQDTQYF.

J is TRBJ2-5 and V is TRBV20-1; 8 bases map to TRBD1. This CDR3 comprises 16 residues. Germline values: CDR1 DFQATT, CDR2 SNEGSKA (reference sequence). Germline trimming cut 0 bases from V and 5 bases from J; bases unmatched to any gene: 11. The CDR3, as DNA: TGCAGTGCTAGAGATCCTTCGCTTCAGGGGGCGGAGACCCAGTACTTC. Its protein product is CSARDPSLQGAETQYF.

The chain carries TRBV4-3 and TRBJ1-4; possible D gene TRBD1, 6 bases. The germline V gene has CDR1 LGHNA and CDR2 YSLEER. The CDR3 totals 17 residues. Trimming removed 4 bases at V and 2 bases at J, with 17 bases between. This chain's CDR3 is CASSPRDRGHTNEKLFF. The CDR3, as DNA: TGCGCCAGCAGCCCTAGGGACCGGGGGCACACTAATGAAAAACTGTTTTTT.

This chain uses TRBV11-2 with TRBJ2-1; D is possibly TRBD2 (6 bases). Looked up from germline, CDR1 is SGHAT and CDR2 is FQNNGV. V was clipped by 4 bases and J by 7 bases, with 23 bases between them. There are 17 residues in the CDR3. The CDR3 protein is CASSWGRGTAWWNEQFF. In nucleotides, the CDR3 is TGTGCCAGCAGCTGGGGACGCGGGACGGCTTGGTGGAATGAGCAGTTCTTC.

This chain joins TRBV9 and TRBJ1-2; 7 bases map to TRBD1. V shed 5 bases and J 11 bases; nucleotides not matched to a gene: 18. The CDR3 sequence is 15 residues long. The germline CDR1 and CDR2 sequences are SGDLS and YYNGEE. For the CDR3, the DNA is TGTGCCAGCAGTAGACAGGGCAATCCGCTAATCGGTTACACCTTC. Translation gives CASSRQGNPLIGYTF.

The CDR3 DNA reads TGCGCCAGCAGCCAAGTATGGGGTCGGGGGCAAGAGACCCAGTACTTC. It specifies CASSQVWGRGQETQYF. The rearrangement links TRBV4-1 to TRBJ2-5; D may be TRBD2 (6 bases). The V gene lost 1 base and the J gene lost 2 bases, with 14 bases spanning the gap. Germline V CDR1 and CDR2: MGHRA, YSYEKL. CDR3 length equals 16 residues.

J is TRBJ2-3 and V is TRBV5-1; 8 bases agree with TRBD2. In germline, CDR1 is SGHRS, CDR2 YFSETQ. The CDR3 covers 16 residues. Trimming cost V 4 bases and J 0 bases; bases outside gene matches: 7. Here the CDR3 DNA reads TGCGCCAGCAGCACTAATATAGCGGGGAGCACAGATACGCAGTATTTT. Amino acids: CASSTNIAGSTDTQYF. The full variable domain, in which reference TRBV5-1 and TRBJ2-3 provide the parts outside the CDR3, is KAGVTQTPRYLIKTRGQQVTLSCSPISGHRSVSWYQQTPGQGLQFLFEYFSETQRNKGNFPGRFSGRQFSNSRSEMNVSTLELGDSALYLCASSTNIAGSTDTQYFGPGTRLTVL.

This clonotype was found a few times. The chain recombines TRBV10-3 with TRBJ2-3; D uncertain. Trimming took off 0 bases at V and 0 bases at J, with 7 bases between the two ends. Germline CDR1 is ENHRY and CDR2 is SYGVKD. The CDR3 runs 15 residues. The CDR3 loop is CAISESGGSTDTQYF. The CDR3, as DNA: TGTGCCATCAGTGAGTCGGGCGGAAGCACAGATACGCAGTATTTT.

The rearrangement joins TRBV7-9 to TRBJ2-3; weak D call: TRBD1 (7 bases). This CDR3 has 16 residues. Germline V lookup: CDR1 SEHNR, CDR2 FQNEAQ (reference sequence). V dropped 7 bases and J dropped 5 bases, with 22 bases sitting between them. The DNA of the CDR3 is TGTGCCAGCACCGAGTGGGGGGACAGATGGGGAGATACGCAGTATTTT. Translation: CASTEWGDRWGDTQYF. Variable domain in full (rest from reference TRBV7-9 and TRBJ2-3): DTGVSQNPRHKITKRGQNVTFRCDPISEHNRLYWYRQTLGQGPEFLTYFQNEAQLEKSRLLSDRFSAERPKGSFSTLEIQRTEQGDSAMYLCASTEWGDRWGDTQYFGPGTRLTVL.

This chain connects TRBV6-2 or TRBV6-3 to TRBJ2-1; 9 bases are a match to TRBD2. Germline loops: CDR1 MNHEY, CDR2 SVGEGT. There are 17 residues in the CDR3. The ends lost 2 bases at V and 7 bases at J; junction bases unmatched: 12. The DNA of the CDR3 is TGTGCCAGCAGTTACCTCATGGGAATAGCGGGGGAAAATGAGCAGTTCTTC. Protein: CASSYLMGIAGENEQFF.

This clonotype was observed a few times. The chain carries TRBV15 and TRBJ2-3, with D maybe TRBD2 (6 bases). CDR3 length: 15 amino acids. In germline, CDR1 is LNHNV, CDR2 YYDKDF (reference sequence). Trimming removed 3 bases from V and 0 bases from J, with 10 bases in between. CDR3 in DNA: TGTGCCACCAGCAGCCGACTAGAGAGCACAGATACGCAGTATTTT. It translates to CATSSRLESTDTQYF.

The rearrangement joins TRBV20-1 to TRBJ2-3; maybe TRBD1 (5 bases). The CDR3 sequence is 13 residues long. Germline loops: CDR1 DFQATT, CDR2 SNEGSKA (reference sequence). The V end was cut by 4 bases, the J end by 7 bases, with 15 bases between. The CDR3 sequence is CSAINDRTNTQYF. In DNA, the CDR3 is TGCAGTGCTATCAACGACAGAACAAATACGCAGTATTTT.

CDR3 bases: TGTGCCAGCAGTTACTTTGGGGGGGGCCGTGAGACCCAGTACTTC. Translated, it gives CASSYFGGGRETQYF. The V and J genes are TRBV6-5 and TRBJ2-7, with D possibly being TRBD2 (7 bases). The end of the DNA fits TRBJ2-5 better, so the J call may be wrong. Germline-derived CDR1 and CDR2 are MNHEY and SVGAGI. The CDR3 sequence is 15 residues long.

This sequence joins TRBV7-2 and TRBJ1-5; 7 nucleotides agree with TRBD1. V trimming: 1 base; J trimming: 0 bases; junction bases outside the gene matches: 6. The CDR3 contains 17 residues. Germline V gene sequence: CDR1 SGHTA, CDR2 FQGNSA. The CDR3 sequence is CASSLGGDRISNQPQHF. The CDR3, as DNA: TGTGCCAGCAGCTTAGGAGGGGACAGAATTAGCAATCAGCCCCAGCATTTT.

V is TRBV6-5 and J is TRBJ2-1; D might be TRBD1 or TRBD2, each matching 5 bases. The germline CDR1 and CDR2 sequences are MNHEY and SVGAGI. CDR3 length equals 11 residues. V shed 6 bases and J shed 14 bases, with 14 bases lying between them. CDR3 sequence: CASSLGPREFF. The CDR3 coding sequence is TGTGCCAGCAGCCTGGGACCGCGCGAGTTCTTC.

The J gene is TRBJ2-1, the V gene TRBV6-2 or TRBV6-3, with TRBD2 matching 9 bases. The CDR3 loop spans 18 amino acids. Germline CDR1 is MNHEY and CDR2 is SVGEGT. V shed 0 bases and J 0 bases; nucleotides not matched to a gene: 6. The CDR3 spells CASSYSGGGVTSYNEQFF. CDR3 DNA: TGTGCCAGCAGTTACTCGGGCGGGGGGGTGACCTCCTACAATGAGCAGTTCTTC.

Of note for this clonotype: This may be a read error: a much more frequent sequence differs by one nucleotide. The chain carries TRBV4-2 and TRBJ2-5, with D maybe TRBD2 (5 bases). The J call is doubtful: the DNA matches TRBJ2-7 better. Germline CDR1 reads LGHNA; CDR2 reads YNFKEQ. The CDR3 runs 14 residues. CDR3 residues: CASNHNREPYEQYF. The CDR3 nucleotides are TGTGCCAGCAACCACAACCGGGAACCCTACGAGCAGTACTTC.

This clonotype was detected once. V gene TRBV13 combines with J gene TRBJ1-1, with D tentatively TRBD1 (5 bases). Trimming left V 6 bases short and J 6 bases short, with 11 bases between. Germline lookup yields CDR1 PRHDT and CDR2 FYEKMQ (reference sequence). The CDR3 covers 12 residues. Written as DNA, the CDR3 is TGTGCCAGCAGTGAAACAGGATCTGAAGCTTTCTTT. It yields the protein CASSETGSEAFF.

V usage is TRBV7-8 and J usage is TRBJ2-3; 9 bases line up with TRBD2. Germline V gives CDR1 SGHVS, CDR2 FQNEAQ. This CDR3 has 15 amino acids. Trimming took 1 base from V and 5 from J; bases not matched to a gene: 4. CDR3 loop: CASSLEIAGVDTQYF. In DNA, the CDR3 is TGTGCCAGCAGCTTAGAGATAGCGGGGGTAGATACGCAGTATTTT.

This clonotype was detected a few times. This chain joins TRBV5-8 and TRBJ1-2, with D perhaps TRBD1 (6 bases). The CDR3 extends over 15 amino acids. CDR1 SGHTS and CDR2 YDEGEE come from the germline V gene. Trimming pared 9 bases from V and 7 bases from J, leaving 25 bases between. CDR3 coding DNA: TGTGCCATCATGCCGACAGGCGCGTCCGTCAGTGGCTACACCTTC. This translates into CAIMPTGASVSGYTF. The variable domain in full, completed from reference TRBV5-8 and TRBJ1-2, reads EAGVTQSPTHLIKTRGQQATLRCSPISGHTSVYWYQQALGLGLQFLLWYDEGEERNRGNFPPRFSGRQFPNYSSELNVNALELEDSALYLCAIMPTGASVSGYTFGSGTRLTVV.